This is a list of T cell receptor beta chains from one sample in a study of blood T cell repertoires in COVID-19. The method was immunoSEQ multiplex PCR; TCRdb's version includes in-frame clones alone and lacks a portion of them. The table lists approximately 90,000 clones, about 74% of them singletons. Sequencing used peripheral blood. These receptors all come from a human donor in a cohort sampled during active COVID-19. CDR3s include the opening cysteine and the closing phenylalanine or tryptophan. D genes are given only for firm matches. Clone size, where shown, is once, few, many, or a class for clones that have expanded.

DNA | CDR3 | V | size | D | J
TGCAGCGTTGCCCAGGTCCTGAACACTGAAGCTTTCTTT | CSVAQVLNTEAFF | TRBV29-1 | - | - | TRBJ1-1
TGTGCCAGCAGCGAGGGGGGGCCAGCTTTCTTT | CASSEGGPAFF | TRBV2 | - | - | TRBJ1-1
TGTGCCAGCAGCTTAGCGCCCCTAGGGGGTAGGAATGAGCAGTTCTTC | CASSLAPLGGRNEQFF | TRBV7-2 | - | - | TRBJ2-1
TGTGCCAGTAGTATAGGGAGTAACACTGAAGCTTTCTTT | CASSIGSNTEAFF | TRBV19 | - | - | TRBJ1-1
TGTGCCAGCAGCCTACAGGGTCGAGGATCACCCCTCCACTTT | CASSLQGRGSPLHF | TRBV27 | - | - | TRBJ1-6
TGTGCCAGCAGACCTACAGGGGGCGACGGAACCGGGGAGCTGTTTTTT | CASRPTGGDGTGELFF | TRBV3-1/TRBV3-2 | - | TRBD1 | TRBJ2-2
TGTGCCAGCAGCCGAGCGGGGGAAGCGCAGTATTTT | CASSRAGEAQYF | TRBV11-3 | - | TRBD2 | TRBJ2-3
TGTGCCAGCAGTTTACAGTACCAAGAGACCCAGTACTTC | CASSLQYQETQYF | TRBV27 | - | - | TRBJ2-5
TGTGCCACCACCCCGGGACAACTCTATGGCTACACCTTC | CATTPGQLYGYTF | TRBV28 | - | - | TRBJ1-2
TGTGCCAGCAGGTCTCTAGCGAGGTCCTACGAGCAGTACTTC | CASRSLARSYEQYF | TRBV28 | - | - | TRBJ2-7
TGCGCCAGCAGCTTGGGGTCAGGGCCCGGAAACACCATATATTTT | CASSLGSGPGNTIYF | TRBV5-1 | once | - | TRBJ1-3
TGTGCCAGCAGTGACCTCAGGACAGCCTCCTACGAGCAGTACTTC | CASSDLRTASYEQYF | TRBV6-6 | - | - | TRBJ2-7
TGTGCCAGCTCACCGCGGGAGCCCCGAGGGGCCGGGGAGCTGTTTTTT | CASSPREPRGAGELFF | TRBV18 | - | TRBD2 | TRBJ2-2
TGTGCCAGCAGTCCCCGGACAGGAGGCGATACGCAGTATTTT | CASSPRTGGDTQYF | TRBV6-5 | - | TRBD1 | TRBJ2-3
TGTGCCAGCAGTCCGAATCTAGCGGGAGGGCCGGATGAGCAGTTCTTC | CASSPNLAGGPDEQFF | TRBV7-6 | few | TRBD2 | TRBJ2-1
TGTGCCAGCAGTTTTACCGGGACAGGCTATATAAGCAATCAGCCCCAGCATTTT | CASSFTGTGYISNQPQHF | TRBV6-2/TRBV6-3 | - | TRBD1 | TRBJ1-5
TGTGCCAGCAGCCAGGGGTCAGGGGCTTCCTACAATGAGCAGTTCTTC | CASSQGSGASYNEQFF | TRBV14 | - | - | TRBJ2-1
TGTGCCACCAGTGATAAGGGGCTCTCCTACGAGCAGTACTTC | CATSDKGLSYEQYF | TRBV24-1 | - | - | TRBJ2-7
TGTGCCAGCAGTGGGACAGGGGGCATGAAGACCCAGTACTTC | CASSGTGGMKTQYF | TRBV28 | - | TRBD1 | TRBJ2-5
TGTGCCAGCAGCTTCGGACAGGGACGGGAGACCCAGTACTTC | CASSFGQGRETQYF | TRBV7-2 | - | TRBD1 | TRBJ2-5
TGCGCCAGCAAACAGACGGCGGGACTAGGGACCCAGTACTTC | CASKQTAGLGTQYF | TRBV5-1 | once | TRBD2 | TRBJ2-5
TGTGCCAGCAGTGTGGGAGGGGGTCCCTACAATGAGCAGTTCTTC | CASSVGGGPYNEQFF | TRBV27 | - | - | TRBJ2-1
TGTGCCAGCAGACCGCGGGGAGCGACAGATACGCAGTATTTT | CASRPRGATDTQYF | TRBV6-5 | - | - | TRBJ2-3
TGTGCTAGTGGTTTGGTACAGGGGGCCTTCGGGGAGCTGTTTTTT | CASGLVQGAFGELFF | TRBV12-5 | - | TRBD1 | TRBJ2-2
TGTGCCAGCAACCAGCGGGAGTCTTCAGATACGCAGTATTTT | CASNQRESSDTQYF | TRBV27 | once | TRBD2 | TRBJ2-3
TGTGCCAGCAGTTTTGACAGGAAGCCCCAGCATTTT | CASSFDRKPQHF | TRBV28 | - | - | TRBJ1-5
TGTGCCAGCAGCTTATCTCGCGGGAGGGCCAATGAGCAGTTCTTC | CASSLSRGRANEQFF | TRBV7-2 | - | TRBD2 | TRBJ2-1
TGTGCCAGCAGAGACGGGACAGGGAACCCCTACGAGCAGTACTTC | CASRDGTGNPYEQYF | TRBV6-4 | - | TRBD1 | TRBJ2-7
TGTGCCAGCAGTTTATCTAGCGGGAGTTCCTACGAGCAGTACTTC | CASSLSSGSSYEQYF | TRBV28 | - | TRBD2 | TRBJ2-7
TGTGCCAGCAGCGCCTCGGGACTAGCCTTTTCCCAGTTCTTC | CASSASGLAFSQFF | TRBV27 | - | TRBD2 | TRBJ2-1
TGTGCCAGCAGCCTGAGTACTAGCGGAGCCCCCTACGAGCAGTACTTC | CASSLSTSGAPYEQYF | TRBV4-2 | - | TRBD2 | TRBJ2-7